This T cell receptor beta chain was identified in a study of human T cells and chemical hapten exposure. Study-level background: Doses of diphenylcyclopropenone went to the patients' scalps weekly throughout the approximately 25-week study.

TCRdb re-derived calls from the RACE reads in MiXCR, one entry per CDR3 protein. This table has roughly 120,000 distinct CDR3 sequences, roughly an eighth appearing once. The time point denotes: patch test 1, 2 weeks after DPC sensitization. The treatment was: therapeutic diphenylcyclopropenone sensitization with weekly scalp DPC. The CDR3 extends over 18 amino acids. Germline-derived CDR1 and CDR2 are MNHEY and SVGEGT. The V segment lost 6 bases and the J segment 8 bases; nucleotides outside the gene matches: 21. The V gene is TRBV6-2 or TRBV6-3, the J gene TRBJ1-2; 10 nucleotides agree with TRBD1. The sequence came from a man aged 18 to 29 with alopecia areata. Some clones in this sample may be carry-over from other donors' samples. Sequences were derived from whole blood, sampled in connection with sensitization to the hapten diphenylcyclopropenone (DPC). The CDR3 is CASRPLTGGGVTGLGYTF. DNA for the CDR3: TGTGCCAGCAGACCATTGACAGGGGGCGGCGTGACGGGCTTAGGCTACACCTTC.